This is a list of T cell receptor beta chains from one sample in a study of cytomegalovirus exposure and HLA in healthy donors. Measured with immunoSEQ multiplex PCR; TCRdb has only the in-frame clones, and not every one. The sample shows more than 110,000 clones, approximately 86% of them seen only once. The sequenced sample was PBMCs. These receptors were collected from a woman aged 18-35 years in good health and CMV-seropositive. The CDR3 runs from the conserved cysteine through the conserved F or W. The D gene is left open where the match is weak. Some rows have no size entry. The others give once, few or many, or a class for an expanded clone.

v_gene	j_gene	abundance	d_gene	CDR3nt	CDR3aa
TRBV9	TRBJ2-1	-	TRBD2	TGTGCCAGCAGCGTAGGAAGCGGGAGGGCTGGTAATGAGCAGTTCTTC	CASSVGSGRAGNEQFF
TRBV7-2	TRBJ2-2	-	TRBD1	TGTGCCAGCAGTGGCCCGGGACAGGGGGCCTCCGGGGAGCTGTTTTTT	CASSGPGQGASGELFF
TRBV5-5	TRBJ2-7	-	-	TGTGCCAGCAGCTTGGGGGTAGGGGCCTACGAGCAGTACTTC	CASSLGVGAYEQYF
TRBV19	TRBJ1-5	-	-	TGTGCCAGTAAAGCCGCTAGCAATCAGCCCCAGCATTTT	CASKAASNQPQHF
TRBV27	TRBJ2-7	-	-	TGTGCCAGCAGAACAGGGAACGAGCAGTACTTC	CASRTGNEQYF
TRBV27	TRBJ1-2	few	-	TGTGCCAGCAGGCCTTTGGGAGAGGGCTACACCTTC	CASRPLGEGYTF
TRBV6-5	TRBJ1-5	-	-	TGTGCCAGCGGGCCGACAGGAGTTAGCAATCAGCCCCAGCATTTT	CASGPTGVSNQPQHF
TRBV27	TRBJ2-1	-	-	TGTGCCAGCAGTTTGGGGCAGTCCTACAATGAGCAGTTCTTC	CASSLGQSYNEQFF
TRBV4-3	TRBJ1-5	-	-	TGCGCCAGCAGCCAAGAATTCCTCGTACAGGGTGAGCCCCAGCATTTT	CASSQEFLVQGEPQHF
TRBV7-9	TRBJ2-7	once	-	TGTGCCAGCAGCTTGATGCGACAGGCCGTCTCCTACGAGCAGTACTTC	CASSLMRQAVSYEQYF
TRBV5-4	TRBJ1-2	-	-	TGTGCCAGCAGCTTCCCGGACCGGGGGTCGGGCTACACCTTC	CASSFPDRGSGYTF
TRBV19	TRBJ1-4	-	TRBD1	TGTGCCAGTAGGAGCGGACAGGCAAGAGGTGAAAAACTGTTTTTT	CASRSGQARGEKLFF
TRBV27	TRBJ1-6	-	-	TGTGCCAGCAGTGTACTACAGGGATCTAATTCACCCCTCCACTTT	CASSVLQGSNSPLHF
TRBV7-8	TRBJ2-2	-	TRBD1	TGTGCCAGCAGCGAACAGGGGCACACCGGGGAGCTGTTTTTT	CASSEQGHTGELFF
TRBV5-4	TRBJ1-2	-	TRBD1	TGTGCCAGCAGGATACAGGGGAGCTACACCTTC	CASRIQGSYTF
TRBV7-9	TRBJ1-1	-	-	TGTGCCAGTCGTTTGGAGACTGAAGCTTTCTTT	CASRLETEAFF
TRBV19	TRBJ2-7	-	TRBD1	TGTGCCCCGGGGAGGGGGGACAGGGCGGTCGAGCAGTACTTC	CAPGRGDRAVEQYF
TRBV29-1	TRBJ2-1	-	TRBD1	TGCAGCGTCCGGGACAGGGGACAAAATGAGCAGTTCTTC	CSVRDRGQNEQFF
TRBV5-4	TRBJ2-3	once	TRBD2	TGTGCCAGCAGCCGAGGGGCGGGGGGCCCTCTCGCAGATACGCAGTATTTT	CASSRGAGGPLADTQYF
TRBV10-3	TRBJ1-2	-	-	TGTGCCATCAGTGAGTCGCGAGACAGCTTAGCTAACTATGGCTACACCTTC	CAISESRDSLANYGYTF
TRBV7-3	TRBJ2-3	-	-	TGTGCCAGCAGCTTATCTACGGGTGAGAGTACAGATACGCAGTATTTT	CASSLSTGESTDTQYF
TRBV30	TRBJ2-1	-	-	TGTGCCTGGGACAAGAAAAGTTACAATGAGCAGTTCTTC	CAWDKKSYNEQFF